The 14 T cell receptor beta chains given below trace back to one sample, sequenced in a study of Ad26.COV2.S vaccination and SARS-CoV-2 variants. Treatment: about 20 received Ad26.COV2.S at low or high dose, single or two shots; about 5 received placebo; per-sample allocation not given. Sampling occurred on day 63 after the first vaccine or placebo injection. The method was immunoSEQ multiplex PCR; TCRdb's version includes in-frame clones alone and lacks a portion of them. The sample records 440,000 or so clones, roughly nine tenths being singletons. The sample consisted of peripheral blood, taken in a trial of Ad26.COV2.S vaccine versus placebo. Receptors originate from a person between 18 and 59 years old who received the Ad26.COV2.S COVID-19 vaccine or a placebo.

The chain has TRBV27 and TRBJ2-1; D unclear. The CDR3 runs 13 residues. Trimming pared 3 bases from V and 10 bases from J, leaving 13 bases between. CDR1 MNHEY and CDR2 SMNVEV come from the germline V gene (reference sequence). CDR3 amino acids: CASSLGVSPEQFF. Written as DNA, the CDR3 is TGTGCCAGCAGTTTGGGTGTCTCCCCGGAGCAGTTCTTC.

This chain connects TRBV5-1 to TRBJ2-3, with TRBD2 identical over 9 bases. The ends lost 4 bases at V and 1 base at J; junction bases unmatched: 7. The CDR3 covers 16 residues. Germline CDR1 is SGHRS and CDR2 is YFSETQ. CDR3 DNA sequence: TGCGCCAGCAGCCTAGGGACTAGCCCAGGCACAGATACGCAGTATTTT. This encodes CASSLGTSPGTDTQYF.

The genes are TRBV4-3 and TRBJ2-3; D gene ambiguous. This CDR3 has 15 amino acids. The germline CDR1 and CDR2 sequences are LGHNA and YSLEER. Trimming stripped 1 base from V and 2 bases from J, with 10 bases between. The CDR3 here is CASSQGSENTDTQYF. The CDR3 nucleotides read TGCGCCAGCAGCCAAGGGTCAGAAAACACAGATACGCAGTATTTT.

Of note for this clone: This sample also contains other DNA sequences that code for the same CDR3. The rearrangement uses TRBV18 and TRBJ1-1; tentative D call: TRBD1 (5 bases). The ends were cut back, 5 bases at V and 1 base at J, with 8 bases in the middle. Germline V gene lookup returns CDR1 KGHSH and CDR2 LQKENI. The CDR3 length is 13 residues. The CDR3 reads CASSSGGNTEAFF. CDR3 bases: TGTGCCAGCTCAAGTGGGGGGAACACTGAAGCTTTCTTT.

The chain links TRBV9 to TRBJ1-2; D is perhaps TRBD1 (5 bases). Germline V gene data show CDR1 as SGDLS and CDR2 as YYNGEE. The CDR3 loop spans 17 amino acids. The V gene lost 4 bases and the J gene lost 4 bases, with 23 bases spanning the gap. The CDR3 coding sequence is TGTGCCAGCAGCCCGTGGGGGTCCGGGAAGGTCGGCTATGGCTACACCTTC. Translation gives CASSPWGSGKVGYGYTF.

This clone was observed a few times. The chain links TRBV4-2 to TRBJ2-1; D perhaps matches TRBD2 (6 bases). Germline CDR1 and CDR2: LGHNA and YNFKEQ. The CDR3 is 19 amino acids. The ends were cut back, 0 bases at V and 1 base at J, with 19 bases in the middle. This CDR3 is CASSQDVGFSGVSYNEQFF. CDR3 DNA: TGTGCCAGCAGCCAAGATGTCGGGTTTTCGGGGGTTTCCTACAATGAGCAGTTCTTC.

This sequence joins TRBV5-8 and TRBJ2-5; 8 bases match TRBD1. The CDR3 totals 14 residues. Trimming removed 3 bases from V and 3 bases from J; junction bases left unmatched: 4. Per germline, CDR1 SGHTS and CDR2 YDEGEE. CDR3 sequence (DNA): TGTGCCAGCAGCTCCGCAGGGGGCGAAGAGACCCAGTACTTC. Its protein is CASSSAGGEETQYF.

The chain has TRBV24-1 and TRBJ1-2; no firm D call. The ends were cut back, 2 bases at V and 8 bases at J, with 14 bases in the middle. The CDR3 is 14 amino acids. CDR1 and CDR2 from the germline V gene are KGHDR and SFDVKD. CDR3 protein: CATSDSLTGWGYTF. The CDR3, as DNA: TGTGCCACCAGTGATTCGCTCACGGGCTGGGGCTACACCTTC.

The CDR3: CASSIDLSKIGYNEQFF. The CDR3 nucleotides are TGTGCCAGTAGTATAGATCTATCGAAAATAGGGTACAATGAGCAGTTCTTC. This chain links TRBV19 with TRBJ2-1; D unresolved. The CDR3 loop spans 17 amino acids. Deletions cut 0 bases from V and 4 bases from J, with 16 bases between. From germline, CDR1 is LNHDA and CDR2 SQIVND (reference sequence).

V and J are TRBV10-1 and TRBJ1-3, with D maybe TRBD1 (5 bases). The CDR3 has 15 residues. From germline, CDR1 is WNHNN and CDR2 SYGVQD (reference sequence). The V end lost 6 bases, the J end lost 2 bases, and 14 bases lay between the germline ends. The CDR3, as DNA: TGCGCCAGCAGGTCCCAGGGTAAGACTGGAAACACCATATATTTT. This encodes CASRSQGKTGNTIYF.

The V gene is TRBV18, the J gene TRBJ1-3; D is possibly TRBD1 (5 bases). The CDR3 is 14 amino acids. Trimming shortened V by 8 bases and J by 2 bases, and 13 bases separated the two germline ends. The V gene's germline CDR1 is KGHSH and CDR2 LQKENI. The CDR3 reads CASASDSAGNTIYF. The CDR3 DNA is TGTGCCAGCGCCTCTGACAGTGCTGGAAACACCATATATTTT.

The gene calls are TRBV27 and TRBJ1-6; D not certain. The CDR3 is made up of 16 amino acids. Germline CDR1 MNHEY, CDR2 SMNVEV (reference sequence). Trimming pared 3 bases from V and 8 bases from J, leaving 17 bases between. CDR3 nucleotide sequence: TGTGCCAGCAGTTTGGGCGGAAAATCCTGGTATTCACCCCTCCACTTT. This translates into CASSLGGKSWYSPLHF.

The J gene is TRBJ2-3, the V gene TRBV9, with a tentative D call TRBD2 (5 bases). This CDR3 contains 14 residues. Deletions cut 3 bases from V and 2 bases from J, with 10 bases between. The germline V gene encodes CDR1 SGDLS and CDR2 YYNGEE. CDR3 protein: CASSGERITDTQYF. Here the CDR3 DNA reads TGTGCCAGCAGCGGGGAGCGGATCACAGATACGCAGTATTTT.

The V and J genes are TRBV29-1 and TRBJ1-2, with TRBD1 matching 9 bases. Germline V gene lookup returns CDR1 SQVTM and CDR2 ANQGSEA. V shed 6 bases, J shed 8 bases, and the junction held 4 bases outside the gene matches. There are 11 residues in the CDR3. The CDR3, as DNA: TGCAGCGTCACAGGGGGCGCAGGCTACACCTTC. Translated, it gives CSVTGGAGYTF.